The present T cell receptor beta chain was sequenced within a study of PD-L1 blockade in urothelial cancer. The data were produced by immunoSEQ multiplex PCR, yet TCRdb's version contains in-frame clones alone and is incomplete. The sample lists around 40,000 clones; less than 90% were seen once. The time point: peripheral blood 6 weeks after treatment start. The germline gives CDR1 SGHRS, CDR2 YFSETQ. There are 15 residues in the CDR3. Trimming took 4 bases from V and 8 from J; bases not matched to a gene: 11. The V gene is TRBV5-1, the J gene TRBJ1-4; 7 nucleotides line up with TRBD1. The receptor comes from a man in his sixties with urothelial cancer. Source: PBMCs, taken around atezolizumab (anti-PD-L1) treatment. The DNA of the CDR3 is TGCGCCAGCAGCCTATCCGGGACAGTCCGAGAAAAACTGTTTTTT. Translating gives CASSLSGTVREKLFF.